The subject of this entry is one TCR beta chain. Its matching antigen is unknown. This sample was taken from a study of memory CD4+ T cells and cytomegalovirus serostatus. Study-level results: Suggested: most of the CMV-linked TCR signature lies in CD4+ memory cells. CD4+ memory repertoires contained about two fifths of the roughly 160 reported CMV TCRbeta sequences.

Single viable CD3+CD4+CD8-CD45RO+ cells were sorted as the memory CD4+ T cells. Germline CDR1 reads LNHDA; CDR2 reads SQIVND (reference sequence). This CDR3 has 14 residues. Trimming pared 7 bases from V and 1 base from J, leaving 13 bases between. Original processing notes: After removing out-of-frame reads, millions of distinct TCRbeta sequences remained. This table comes from immunoSEQ multiplex PCR, and its TCRdb copy is limited to in-frame clones, with some not included. That table gives V, J and clone size, and the DNA gave D and trimming. This sample yields roughly 28,000 clones, of which around 80% are seen a single time; roughly 0.68% belongs to the top ten.

This clonotype was sampled from an adult in good health and CMV-seronegative. J is TRBJ1-1 and V is TRBV19, with D possibly TRBD1 on 5 matching bases. The sample taken for sequencing was memory CD4+ T cells from blood. CDR3 residues: CASTPQGTNTEAFF. The CDR3 DNA sequence: TGTGCCAGTACCCCGCAGGGAACGAACACTGAAGCTTTCTTT. Full variable domain (missing parts from reference TRBV19 and TRBJ1-1): DGGITQSPKYLFRKEGQNVTLSCEQNLNHDAMYWYRQDPGQGLRLIYYSQIVNDFQKGDIAEGYSVSREKKESFPLTVTSAQKNPTAFYLCASTPQGTNTEAFFGQGTRLTVV.